This T cell receptor beta chain was recovered during a study of T cell repertoires in cytomegalovirus infection. CDR3 length: 13 amino acids. V shed 7 bases and J 7 bases; nucleotides not matched to a gene: 8. Germline V gene data show CDR1 as MNHNS and CDR2 as SASEGT. In this sample, this clonotype turned up many times. Its target is not known. TCRdb redid the calling of the reads with MiXCR, one entry per CDR3 protein. Of 200,000 to 300,000 distinct CDR3 sequences listed, around 8.7% are singletons. Study outcomes and limitations: Cumulative frequency (of public TCR beta family members) identified carriers of CMV plus the relevant HLA.

This receptor was identified in a human donor in good health (CMV status not recorded). Some clones in this sample may be carry-over from other donors' samples. This sequence joins TRBV6-1 and TRBJ2-3, with TRBD1 matching 7 bases. Sequenced: PBMCs. The CDR3 nucleotides are TGTGCCAGCAACCTGGGCAGGGGGAATACGCAGTATTTT. Translation gives CASNLGRGNTQYF.